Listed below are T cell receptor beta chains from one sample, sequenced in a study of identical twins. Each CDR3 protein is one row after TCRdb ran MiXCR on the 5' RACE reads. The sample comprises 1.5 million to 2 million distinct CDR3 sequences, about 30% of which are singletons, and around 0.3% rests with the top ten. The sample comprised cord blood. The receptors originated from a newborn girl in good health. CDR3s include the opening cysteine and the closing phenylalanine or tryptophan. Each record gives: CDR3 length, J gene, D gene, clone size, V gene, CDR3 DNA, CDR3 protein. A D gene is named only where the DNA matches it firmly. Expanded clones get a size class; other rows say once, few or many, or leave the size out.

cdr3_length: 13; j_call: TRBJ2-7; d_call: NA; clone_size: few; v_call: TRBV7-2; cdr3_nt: TGTGCCAGCAGCTTAACCTCAGGGGTCTGGGAGTACTTC; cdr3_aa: CASSLTSGVWEYF
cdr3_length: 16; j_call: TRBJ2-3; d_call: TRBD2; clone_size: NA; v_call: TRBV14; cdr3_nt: TGTGCCAGCAGCCCCCGACTAGCGGCGGACACAGATACGCAGTATTTT; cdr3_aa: CASSPRLAADTDTQYF
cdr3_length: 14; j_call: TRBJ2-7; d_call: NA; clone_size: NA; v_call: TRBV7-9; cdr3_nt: TGTGCCAGCAGCTTAGGCGTAGGGAAGTACGAGCAGTACTTC; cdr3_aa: CASSLGVGKYEQYF
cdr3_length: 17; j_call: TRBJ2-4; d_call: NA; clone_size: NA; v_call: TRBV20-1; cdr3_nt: TGCAGTGCCCATACACCACGCCTATTGCTTGCCAAAAACATTCAGTACTTC; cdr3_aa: CSAHTPRLLLAKNIQYF
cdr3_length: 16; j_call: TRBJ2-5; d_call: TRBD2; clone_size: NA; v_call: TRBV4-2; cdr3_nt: TGTGCCAGCAGCCAACTAGCGGGGCAGTACCAAGAGACCCAGTACTTC; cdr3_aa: CASSQLAGQYQETQYF
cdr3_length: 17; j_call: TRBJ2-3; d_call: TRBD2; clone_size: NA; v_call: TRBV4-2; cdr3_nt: TGTGCCGGCAGCCCACTGCGGGGGGGACGCATGGTGGATACGCAGTATTTT; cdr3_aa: CAGSPLRGGRMVDTQYF
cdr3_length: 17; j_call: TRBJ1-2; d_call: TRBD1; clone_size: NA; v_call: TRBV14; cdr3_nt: TGTGCCAGCAGCCAAGGGGACAGGGGGCCTTGTAACTATGGCTACACCTTC; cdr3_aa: CASSQGDRGPCNYGYTF
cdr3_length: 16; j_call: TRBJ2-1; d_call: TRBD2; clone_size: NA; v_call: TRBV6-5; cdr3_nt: TGTGCCAGCAGTTACTCGACTAGCGAGAGCCTCAATGAGCAGTTCTTC; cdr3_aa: CASSYSTSESLNEQFF
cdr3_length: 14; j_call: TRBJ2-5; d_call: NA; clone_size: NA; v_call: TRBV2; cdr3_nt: TGTGCCAGCAGTGAGGCGACAGTCCGAGAGACCCAGTACTTC; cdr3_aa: CASSEATVRETQYF
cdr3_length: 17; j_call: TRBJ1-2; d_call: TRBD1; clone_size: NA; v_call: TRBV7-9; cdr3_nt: TGTGCCAGCAGCTTAGCCCTAGAAACAGGGGTCACCTATGGCTACACCTTC; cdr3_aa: CASSLALETGVTYGYTF
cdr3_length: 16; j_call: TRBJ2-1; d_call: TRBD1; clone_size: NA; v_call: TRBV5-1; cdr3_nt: TGCGCCAGCAGCTTGGAAGAGGGGACAGTCTACAATGAGCAGTTCTTC; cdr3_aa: CASSLEEGTVYNEQFF
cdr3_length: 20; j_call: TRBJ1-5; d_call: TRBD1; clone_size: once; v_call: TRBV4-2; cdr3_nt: TGTGCCAGCAGCCAAGAGGGGGGACAGGGGGCCGGTACCGGCAATCAGCCCCAGCATTTT; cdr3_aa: CASSQEGGQGAGTGNQPQHF
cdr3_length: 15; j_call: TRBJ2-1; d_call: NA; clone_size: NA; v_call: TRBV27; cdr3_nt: TGTGCCAGCAGTTCTCCGACTAGGGGGTACAGTGAGCAGTTCTTC; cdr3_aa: CASSSPTRGYSEQFF
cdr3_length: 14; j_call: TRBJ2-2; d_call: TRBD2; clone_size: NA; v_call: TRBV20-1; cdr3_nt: TGCAGTGCCCCCGCTAGCGGGAGGATTGGGGAGCTGTTTTTT; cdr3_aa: CSAPASGRIGELFF
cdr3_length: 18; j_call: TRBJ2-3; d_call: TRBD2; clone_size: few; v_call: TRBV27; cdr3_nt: TGTGCCAGCAGTTTCTGGGCGGGGGGGCGGTGGAACACAGATACGCAGTATTTT; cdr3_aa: CASSFWAGGRWNTDTQYF
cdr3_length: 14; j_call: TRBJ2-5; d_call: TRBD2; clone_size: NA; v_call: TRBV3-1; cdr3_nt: TGTGCCAGCAGCCGGGGGGGTGATTACAATGAGCAGTACTTC; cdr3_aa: CASSRGGDYNEQYF
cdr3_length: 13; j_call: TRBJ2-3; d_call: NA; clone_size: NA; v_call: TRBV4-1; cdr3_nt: TGCGCCAGCAGCCAGTATCACACAGATACGCAGTATTTT; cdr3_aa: CASSQYHTDTQYF
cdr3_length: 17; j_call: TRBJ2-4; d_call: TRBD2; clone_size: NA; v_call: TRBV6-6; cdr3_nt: TGTGCCGGCACTACGGGACTAGCGATCGAGTCCAAAAACATTCAGTACTTC; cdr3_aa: CAGTTGLAIESKNIQYF
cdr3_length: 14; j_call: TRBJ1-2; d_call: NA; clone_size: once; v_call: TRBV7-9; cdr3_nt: TGTGCCAGCAGCTCCCTCGTAGGGAGCTATGGCTACACCTTC; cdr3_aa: CASSSLVGSYGYTF
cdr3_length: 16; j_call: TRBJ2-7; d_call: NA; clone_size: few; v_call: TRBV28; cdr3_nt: TGTGCCAGCAGTTCGGCAGGGTCCCAAAATTACTACGAGCAGTACTTC; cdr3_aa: CASSSAGSQNYYEQYF
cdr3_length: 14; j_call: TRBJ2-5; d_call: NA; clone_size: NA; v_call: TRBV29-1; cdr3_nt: TGCAGCGTTACAAGACCTCACTGGGGAGAGACCCAGTACTTC; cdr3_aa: CSVTRPHWGETQYF
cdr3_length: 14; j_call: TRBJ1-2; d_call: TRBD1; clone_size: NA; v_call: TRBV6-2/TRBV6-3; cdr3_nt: TGTGCCAGCAGTTCCCGGGACAGGTGGTATGGCTACACCTTC; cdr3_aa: CASSSRDRWYGYTF
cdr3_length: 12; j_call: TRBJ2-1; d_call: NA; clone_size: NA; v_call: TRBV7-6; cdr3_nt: TGTTCCAGCAGCCTCTACTTCAATGAGCAGTTCTTC; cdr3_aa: CSSSLYFNEQFF
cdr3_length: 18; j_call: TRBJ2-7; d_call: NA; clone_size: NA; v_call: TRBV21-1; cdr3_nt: TGTGCCAGCAGCAAATCGAGGGCCAGGGGCGCTACAGTCCACGAGCAGTACTTC; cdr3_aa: CASSKSRARGATVHEQYF
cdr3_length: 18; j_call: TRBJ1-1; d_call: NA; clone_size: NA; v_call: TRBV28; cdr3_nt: TGTGCCAGCAGTTCGGCCCCTAGAGGACCCCGCAGATTTTCTGAAGCTTTCTTT; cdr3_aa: CASSSAPRGPRRFSEAFF
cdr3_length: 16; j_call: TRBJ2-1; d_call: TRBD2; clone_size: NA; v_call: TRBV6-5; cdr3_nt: TGTGCCAGCGGTACCTCAGCGGGAGGGACCCCCAATGAGCAGTTCTTC; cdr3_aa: CASGTSAGGTPNEQFF
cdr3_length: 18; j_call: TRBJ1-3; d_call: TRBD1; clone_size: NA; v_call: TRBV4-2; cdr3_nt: TGTGCCAGCAGATTTGGGAAGAGCAGGGGGCTGTACGGAAACACCATATATTTT; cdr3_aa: CASRFGKSRGLYGNTIYF
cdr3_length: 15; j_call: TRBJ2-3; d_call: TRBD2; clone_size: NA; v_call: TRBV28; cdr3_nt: TGTGCCAGCAGTTCCCCCCTCGGAGCGGGGGATACGCAGTATTTT; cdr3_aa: CASSSPLGAGDTQYF
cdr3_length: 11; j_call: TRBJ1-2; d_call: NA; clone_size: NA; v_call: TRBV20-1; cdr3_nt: TGCAGTGCTAGGTCAGCCTATGGCTACACCTTC; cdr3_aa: CSARSAYGYTF
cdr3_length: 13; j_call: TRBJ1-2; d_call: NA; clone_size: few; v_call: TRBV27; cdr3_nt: TGTGCCAGCAGTTTATCCAGGACAGATGGCTACACCTTC; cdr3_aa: CASSLSRTDGYTF
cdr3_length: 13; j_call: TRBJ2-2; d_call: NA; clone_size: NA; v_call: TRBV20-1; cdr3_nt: TGCAGTGCTAGTTCCAGGAACACCGGGGAGCTGTTTTTT; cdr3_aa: CSASSRNTGELFF
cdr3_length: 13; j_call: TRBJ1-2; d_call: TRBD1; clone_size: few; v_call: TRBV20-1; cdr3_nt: TGCAGTGCCCTGACAGGGGTAACCTATGGCTACACCTTC; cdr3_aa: CSALTGVTYGYTF
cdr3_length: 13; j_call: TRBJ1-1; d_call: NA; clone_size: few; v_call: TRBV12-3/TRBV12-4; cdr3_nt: TGTGCCAGCAGGAGGGTTTCGGGCACTGAAGCTTTCTTT; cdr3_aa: CASRRVSGTEAFF
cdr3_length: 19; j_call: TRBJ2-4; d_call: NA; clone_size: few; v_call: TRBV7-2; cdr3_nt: TGTGCCAGCAGTGAAATATCGGGTCTCCCCACCCCGGGCAAAAACATTCAGTACTTC; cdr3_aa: CASSEISGLPTPGKNIQYF
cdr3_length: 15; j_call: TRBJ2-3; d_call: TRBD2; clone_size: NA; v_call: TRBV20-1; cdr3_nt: TGCAGTGCTACCTCATCCCTAGCGGGGACAGATACGCAGTATTTT; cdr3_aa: CSATSSLAGTDTQYF
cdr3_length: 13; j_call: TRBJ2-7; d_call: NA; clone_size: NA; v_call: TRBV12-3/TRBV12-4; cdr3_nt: TGTGCCAGCAGTGTCGGGTGGGGGTACGAGCAGTACTTC; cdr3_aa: CASSVGWGYEQYF
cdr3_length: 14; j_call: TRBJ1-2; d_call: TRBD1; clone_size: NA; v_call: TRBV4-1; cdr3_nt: TGCGCCAGCAGCCAAGATAATCAGGGGGACGGCTACACCTTC; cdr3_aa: CASSQDNQGDGYTF
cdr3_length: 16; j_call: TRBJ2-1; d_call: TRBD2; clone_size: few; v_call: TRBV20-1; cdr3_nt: TGCAGTGCTAGGACTAGCGGGAGGAGCTCCTACAATGAGCAGTTCTTC; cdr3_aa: CSARTSGRSSYNEQFF
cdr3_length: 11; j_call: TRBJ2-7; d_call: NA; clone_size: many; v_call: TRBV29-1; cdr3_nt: TGCAGCGTTGAAGGGGGCAACGAGCAGTACTTC; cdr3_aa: CSVEGGNEQYF
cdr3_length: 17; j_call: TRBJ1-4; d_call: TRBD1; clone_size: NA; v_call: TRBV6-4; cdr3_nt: TGTGCCAGCAGTGACCTCACCGGACAGGACCCTAATGAAAGACTGTTTTTT; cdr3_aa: CASSDLTGQDPNERLFF
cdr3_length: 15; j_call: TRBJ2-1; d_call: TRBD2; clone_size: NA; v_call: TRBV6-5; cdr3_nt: TGTGCCAGCAGATCCGGGACTAGGAGCTACAATGAGCAGTTCTTC; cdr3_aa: CASRSGTRSYNEQFF
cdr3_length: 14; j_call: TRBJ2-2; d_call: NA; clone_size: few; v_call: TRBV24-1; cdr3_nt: TGTGCCACCAGTGACCGGACATCCACCGGGGAGCTGTTTTTT; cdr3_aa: CATSDRTSTGELFF
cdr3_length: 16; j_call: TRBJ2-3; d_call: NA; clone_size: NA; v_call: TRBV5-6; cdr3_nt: TGTGCCAGCAGCCCGAGTGGCTTCTCTAGCACAGATACGCAGTATTTT; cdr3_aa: CASSPSGFSSTDTQYF
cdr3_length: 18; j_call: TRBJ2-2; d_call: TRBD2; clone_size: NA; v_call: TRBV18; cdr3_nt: TGTGCCAGCTCGTACGTGGGGACTAGCGTCGCGAACACCGGGGAGCTGTTTTTT; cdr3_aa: CASSYVGTSVANTGELFF
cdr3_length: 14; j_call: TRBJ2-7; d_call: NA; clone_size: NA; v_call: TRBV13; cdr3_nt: TGTGCCAGCAGCGGACACAGGAGCTCCTACGAGCAGTACTTC; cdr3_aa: CASSGHRSSYEQYF
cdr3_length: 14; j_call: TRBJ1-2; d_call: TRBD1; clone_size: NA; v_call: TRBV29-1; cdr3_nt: TGCAGCGTTGCCCTACAGGGGGCCCCCTATGGCTACACCTTC; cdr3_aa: CSVALQGAPYGYTF
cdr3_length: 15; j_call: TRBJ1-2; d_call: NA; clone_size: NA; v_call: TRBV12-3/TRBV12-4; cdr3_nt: TGTGCCAGCAGTTTTTGGGGGACAAGGGAGGATGGCTACACCTTC; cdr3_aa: CASSFWGTREDGYTF
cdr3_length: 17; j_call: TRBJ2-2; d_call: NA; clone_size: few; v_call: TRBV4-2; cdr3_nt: TGTGCCAGCAGCCAAGATAAGACGGCCCAGGGAACCGGGGAGCTGTTTTTT; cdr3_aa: CASSQDKTAQGTGELFF
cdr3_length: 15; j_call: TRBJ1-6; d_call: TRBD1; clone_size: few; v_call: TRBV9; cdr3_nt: TGTGCCAGCAGCGTTTCAGGGGGCACTAATTCACCCCTCCACTTT; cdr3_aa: CASSVSGGTNSPLHF
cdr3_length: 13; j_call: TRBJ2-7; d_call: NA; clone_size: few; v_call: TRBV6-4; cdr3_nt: TGTGCCAGCAGTCCCCTGCCTTACTACGAGCAGTACTTC; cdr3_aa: CASSPLPYYEQYF
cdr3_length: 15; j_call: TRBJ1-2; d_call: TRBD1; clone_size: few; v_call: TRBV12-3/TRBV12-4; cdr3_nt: TGTGCCAGCAGTTTAGCGCAGGGGGATAACTATGGCTACACCTTC; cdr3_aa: CASSLAQGDNYGYTF
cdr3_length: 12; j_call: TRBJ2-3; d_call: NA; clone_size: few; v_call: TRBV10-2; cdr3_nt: TGCGCCAGCAGATGGGGGGATGGTACGCAGTATTTT; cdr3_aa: CASRWGDGTQYF
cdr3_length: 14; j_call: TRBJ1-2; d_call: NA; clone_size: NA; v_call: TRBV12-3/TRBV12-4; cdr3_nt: TGTGCCAGCAGCCCTAGTGAAGTCGACTATGGCTACACCTTC; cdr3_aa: CASSPSEVDYGYTF
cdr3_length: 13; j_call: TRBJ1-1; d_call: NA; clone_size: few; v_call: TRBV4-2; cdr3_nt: TGTGCCAGCAGCCAAGGAAGGGGAGCTGAAGCTTTCTTT; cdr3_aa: CASSQGRGAEAFF